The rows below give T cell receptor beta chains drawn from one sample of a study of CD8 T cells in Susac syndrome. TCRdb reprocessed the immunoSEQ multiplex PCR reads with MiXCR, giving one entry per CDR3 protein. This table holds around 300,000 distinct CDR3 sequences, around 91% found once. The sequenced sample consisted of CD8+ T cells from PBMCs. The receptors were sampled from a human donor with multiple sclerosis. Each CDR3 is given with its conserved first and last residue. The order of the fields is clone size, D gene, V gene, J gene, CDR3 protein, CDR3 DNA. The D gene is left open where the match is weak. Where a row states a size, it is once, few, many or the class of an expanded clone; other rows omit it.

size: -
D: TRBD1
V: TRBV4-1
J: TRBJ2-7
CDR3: CASSQGGSDRGYEQYF
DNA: TGCGCCAGCAGCCAAGGGGGGAGCGACAGGGGCTACGAGCAGTACTTC

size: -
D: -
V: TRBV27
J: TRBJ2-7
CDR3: CASSSTGHFYEQYF
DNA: TGTGCCAGCAGTAGTACGGGACACTTCTACGAGCAGTACTTC

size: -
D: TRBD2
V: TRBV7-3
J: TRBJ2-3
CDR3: CASRPRTSGSWTDTQYF
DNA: TGTGCCAGCAGGCCCCGGACTAGCGGGAGTTGGACAGATACGCAGTATTTT

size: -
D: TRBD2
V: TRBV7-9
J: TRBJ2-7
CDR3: CASSFGGVPTYEQYF
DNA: TGTGCCAGCAGCTTCGGGGGGGTCCCTACCTACGAGCAGTACTTC

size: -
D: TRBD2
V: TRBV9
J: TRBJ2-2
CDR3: CASSPRSELAGDTGELFF
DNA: TGTGCCAGCAGCCCGCGATCAGAACTAGCGGGGGACACCGGGGAGCTGTTTTTT

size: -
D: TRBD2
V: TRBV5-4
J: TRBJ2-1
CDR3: CASSSFLAGNEQFF
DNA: TGTGCCAGCAGCTCCTTCCTAGCGGGTAATGAGCAGTTCTTC

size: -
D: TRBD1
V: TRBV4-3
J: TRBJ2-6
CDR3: CASSRGPGQGTSGANVLTF
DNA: TGCGCCAGCAGCCGCGGTCCGGGACAGGGTACTTCTGGGGCCAACGTCCTGACTTTC

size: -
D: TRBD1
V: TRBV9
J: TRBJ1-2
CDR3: CASSAITGADGYTF
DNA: TGTGCCAGCAGCGCGATTACAGGGGCGGATGGCTACACCTTC

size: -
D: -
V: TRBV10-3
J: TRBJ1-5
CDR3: CAISDSTSQPQHF
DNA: TGTGCCATCAGTGACTCGACATCTCAGCCCCAGCATTTT

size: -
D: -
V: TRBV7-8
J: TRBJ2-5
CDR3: CASSLADREGYETQYF
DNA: TGTGCCAGCAGCTTAGCTGACAGGGAGGGGTATGAGACCCAGTACTTC

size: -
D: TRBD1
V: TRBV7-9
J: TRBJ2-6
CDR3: CASSSRDRGWDVLTF
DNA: TGTGCCAGCAGCTCCCGGGACAGGGGTTGGGACGTCCTGACTTTC

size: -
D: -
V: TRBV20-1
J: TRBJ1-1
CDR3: CSAPGVYTEAFF
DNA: TGCAGTGCCCCAGGGGTATACACTGAAGCTTTCTTT

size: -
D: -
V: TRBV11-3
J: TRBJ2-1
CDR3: CASLLAGGLLNEQFF
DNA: TGTGCCAGCCTTCTAGCTGGAGGGCTACTCAATGAGCAGTTCTTC

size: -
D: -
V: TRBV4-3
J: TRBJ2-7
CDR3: CASSQGASVFYEQYF
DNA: TGCGCCAGCAGCCAAGGTGCTAGCGTATTCTACGAGCAGTACTTC

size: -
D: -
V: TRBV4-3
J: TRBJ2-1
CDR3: CASSQRSGAGYNEQFF
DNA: TGCGCCAGCAGCCAACGGTCGGGGGCAGGCTACAATGAGCAGTTCTTC

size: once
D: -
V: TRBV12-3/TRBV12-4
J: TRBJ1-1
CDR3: CASSFSGGHMNTEAFF
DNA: TGTGCCAGCAGTTTTTCTGGGGGCCACATGAACACTGAAGCTTTCTTT

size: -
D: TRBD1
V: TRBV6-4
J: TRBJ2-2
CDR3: CASSQRTGEAGELFF
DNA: TGTGCCAGCAGTCAGAGGACAGGGGAAGCCGGGGAGCTGTTTTTT

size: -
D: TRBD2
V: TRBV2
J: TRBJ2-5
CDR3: CASSVSSGRGETQYF
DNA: TGTGCCAGCAGTGTATCAAGCGGGAGGGGGGAGACCCAGTACTTC

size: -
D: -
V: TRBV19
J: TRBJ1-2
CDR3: CASRQPYGYTF
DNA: TGTGCCAGTAGGCAGCCCTATGGCTACACCTTC

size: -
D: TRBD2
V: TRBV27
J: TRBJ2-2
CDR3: CASSSLTWEGTGELFF
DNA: TGTGCCAGCAGTTCCTTGACTTGGGAGGGAACCGGGGAGCTGTTTTTT

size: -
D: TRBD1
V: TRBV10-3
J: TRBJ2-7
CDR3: CAITPGQGSHEQYF
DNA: TGTGCCATCACCCCGGGACAGGGGAGTCACGAGCAGTACTTC

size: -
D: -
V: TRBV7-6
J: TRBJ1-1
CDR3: CASSAGAGSGTEAFF
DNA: TGTGCCAGCAGCGCGGGGGCGGGGAGTGGGACTGAAGCTTTCTTT

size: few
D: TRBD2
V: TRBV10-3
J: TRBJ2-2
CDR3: CAISSRTSLMGTGELFF
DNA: TGTGCTATCAGTTCGAGGACTAGCCTAATGGGGACCGGGGAGCTGTTTTTT